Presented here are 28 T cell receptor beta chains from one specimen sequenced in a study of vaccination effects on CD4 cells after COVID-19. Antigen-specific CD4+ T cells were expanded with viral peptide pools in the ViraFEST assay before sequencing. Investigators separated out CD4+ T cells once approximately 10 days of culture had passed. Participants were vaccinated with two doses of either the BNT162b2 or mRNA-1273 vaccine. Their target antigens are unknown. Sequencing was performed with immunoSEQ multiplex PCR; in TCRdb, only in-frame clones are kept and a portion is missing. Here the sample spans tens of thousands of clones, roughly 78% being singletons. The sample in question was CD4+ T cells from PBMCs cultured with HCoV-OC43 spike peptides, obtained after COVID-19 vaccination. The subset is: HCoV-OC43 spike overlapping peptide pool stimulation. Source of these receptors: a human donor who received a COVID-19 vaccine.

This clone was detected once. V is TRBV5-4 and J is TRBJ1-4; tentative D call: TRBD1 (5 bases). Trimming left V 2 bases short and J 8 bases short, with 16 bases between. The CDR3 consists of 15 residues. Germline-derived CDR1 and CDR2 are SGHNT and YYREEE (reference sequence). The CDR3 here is CASSFRGGMREKLFF. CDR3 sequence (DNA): TGTGCCAGCAGCTTCCGCGGGGGGATGCGGGAAAAACTGTTTTTT. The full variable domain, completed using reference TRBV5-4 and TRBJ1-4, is ETGVTQSPTHLIKTRGQQVTLRCSSQSGHNTVSWYQQALGQGPQFIFQYYREEENGRGNFPPRFSGLQFPNYSSELNVNALELDDSALYLCASSFRGGMREKLFFGSGTQLSVL.

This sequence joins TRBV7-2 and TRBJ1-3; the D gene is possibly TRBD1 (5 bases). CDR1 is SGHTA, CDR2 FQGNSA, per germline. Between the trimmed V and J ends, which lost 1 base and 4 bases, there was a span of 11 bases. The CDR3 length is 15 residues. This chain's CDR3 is CASSLGGASGNTIYF. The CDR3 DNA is TGTGCCAGCAGCTTAGGGGGCGCTTCCGGAAACACCATATATTTT.

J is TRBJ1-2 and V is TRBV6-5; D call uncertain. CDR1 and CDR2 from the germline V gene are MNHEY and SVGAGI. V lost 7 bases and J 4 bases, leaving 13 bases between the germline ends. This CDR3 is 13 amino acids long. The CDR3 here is CASTNPVSYGYTF. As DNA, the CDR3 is TGTGCCAGCACCAATCCTGTTTCCTATGGCTACACCTTC.

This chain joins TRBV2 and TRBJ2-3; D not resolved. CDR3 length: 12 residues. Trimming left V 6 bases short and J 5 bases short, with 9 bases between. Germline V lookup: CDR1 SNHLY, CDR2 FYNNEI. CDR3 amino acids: CASSQTRDTQYF. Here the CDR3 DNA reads TGTGCCAGCAGCCAAACGAGAGATACGCAGTATTTT.

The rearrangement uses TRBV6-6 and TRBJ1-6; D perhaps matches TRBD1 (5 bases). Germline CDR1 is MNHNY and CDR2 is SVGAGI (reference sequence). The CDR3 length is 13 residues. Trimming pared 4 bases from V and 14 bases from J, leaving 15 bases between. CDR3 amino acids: CASSSGAPRTLHF. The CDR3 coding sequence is TGTGCCAGCAGTTCCGGGGCCCCTCGGACCCTCCACTTT.

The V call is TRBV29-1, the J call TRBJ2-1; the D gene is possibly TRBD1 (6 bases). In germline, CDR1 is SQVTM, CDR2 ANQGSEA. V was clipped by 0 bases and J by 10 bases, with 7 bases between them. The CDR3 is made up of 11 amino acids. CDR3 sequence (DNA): TGCAGCGTTGAAGACGACAGGGAGCAGTTCTTC. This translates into CSVEDDREQFF.

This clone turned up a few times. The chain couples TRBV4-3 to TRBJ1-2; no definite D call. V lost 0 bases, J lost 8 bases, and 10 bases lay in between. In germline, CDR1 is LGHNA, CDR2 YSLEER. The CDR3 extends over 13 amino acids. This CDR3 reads CASSQDSRPGYTF. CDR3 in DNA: TGCGCCAGCAGCCAAGATTCCCGCCCGGGCTACACCTTC.

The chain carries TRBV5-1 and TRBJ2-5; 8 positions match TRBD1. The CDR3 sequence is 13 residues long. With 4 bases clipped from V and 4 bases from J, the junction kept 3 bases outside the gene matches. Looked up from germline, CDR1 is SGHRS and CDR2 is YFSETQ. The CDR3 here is CASSTTGGETQYF. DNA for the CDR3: TGCGCCAGCAGCACCACAGGGGGAGAGACCCAGTACTTC.

The CDR3, as DNA: TGCGCCAGCAGCCACCCCCCGGGACAGGGGTACAATGAGCAGTTCTTC. It encodes CASSHPPGQGYNEQFF. The chain joins TRBV5-1 to TRBJ2-1; TRBD1 aligns across 10 bases. The trim removed 4 bases at V and 4 bases at J, leaving 8 bases unmatched. CDR1 SGHRS and CDR2 YFSETQ come from the germline V gene. The CDR3 loop spans 16 amino acids.

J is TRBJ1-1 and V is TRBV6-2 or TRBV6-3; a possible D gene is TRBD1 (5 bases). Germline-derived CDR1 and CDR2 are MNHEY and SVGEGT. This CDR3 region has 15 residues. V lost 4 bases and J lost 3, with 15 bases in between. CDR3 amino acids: CASSSGSGLDTEAFF. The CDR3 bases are TGTGCCAGCAGTTCAGGGTCAGGGTTGGACACTGAAGCTTTCTTT.

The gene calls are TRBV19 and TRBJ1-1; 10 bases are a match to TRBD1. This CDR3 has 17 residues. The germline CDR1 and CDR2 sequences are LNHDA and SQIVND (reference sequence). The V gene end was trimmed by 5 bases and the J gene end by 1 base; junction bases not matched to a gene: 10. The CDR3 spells CASSLRQGANQNTEAFF. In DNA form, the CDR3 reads TGTGCCAGTAGTCTCAGACAGGGGGCTAATCAGAACACTGAAGCTTTCTTT.

The CDR3 DNA reads TGTGCCTGGACCCAGGGGTATGAAAACACCATATATTTT. Protein sequence: CAWTQGYENTIYF. This chain links TRBV30 with TRBJ1-3, with a possible D match to TRBD1 (6 bases). Germline V gene lookup returns CDR1 GTSNPN and CDR2 SVGIG (reference sequence). Trimming cost V 4 bases and J 6 bases, with 13 bases left between them. This CDR3 comprises 13 residues.

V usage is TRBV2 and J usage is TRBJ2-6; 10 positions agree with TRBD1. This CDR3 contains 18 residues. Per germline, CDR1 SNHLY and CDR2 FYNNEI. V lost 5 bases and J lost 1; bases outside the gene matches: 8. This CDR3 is CASSLLRTGGSGANVLTF. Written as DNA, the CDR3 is TGTGCCAGCAGTCTACTCCGGACAGGGGGGTCTGGGGCCAACGTCCTGACTTTC.

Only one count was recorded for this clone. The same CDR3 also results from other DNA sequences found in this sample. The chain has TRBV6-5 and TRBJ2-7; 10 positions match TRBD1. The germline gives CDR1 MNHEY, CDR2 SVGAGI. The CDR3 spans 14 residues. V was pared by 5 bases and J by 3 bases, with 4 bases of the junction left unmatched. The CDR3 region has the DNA TGTGCCAGCAGTCGAGACAGGGGGCTCTACGAGCAGTACGTC. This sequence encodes CASSRDRGLYEQYV.

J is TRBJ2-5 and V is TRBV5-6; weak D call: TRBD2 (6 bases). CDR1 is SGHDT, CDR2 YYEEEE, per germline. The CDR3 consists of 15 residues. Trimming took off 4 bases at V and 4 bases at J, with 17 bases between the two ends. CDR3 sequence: CASSTYTRRVETQYF. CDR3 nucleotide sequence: TGTGCCAGCAGCACCTATACCCGGAGGGTAGAGACCCAGTACTTC. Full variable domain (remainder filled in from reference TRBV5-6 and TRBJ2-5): DAGVTQSPTHLIKTRGQQVTLRCSPKSGHDTVSWYQQALGQGPQFIFQYYEEEERQRGNFPDRFSGHQFPNYSSELNVNALLLGDSALYLCASSTYTRRVETQYFGPGTRLLVL.

CDR3 loop: CASRGNRINRGYTF. The CDR3 coding sequence is TGTGCCAGCAGGGGAAACAGAATTAACCGCGGCTACACCTTC. The genes are TRBV2 and TRBJ1-2, with D unclear. V was pared by 6 bases and J by 8 bases, with 19 bases between. The CDR3 has 14 amino acids. Germline CDR1 and CDR2: SNHLY and FYNNEI.

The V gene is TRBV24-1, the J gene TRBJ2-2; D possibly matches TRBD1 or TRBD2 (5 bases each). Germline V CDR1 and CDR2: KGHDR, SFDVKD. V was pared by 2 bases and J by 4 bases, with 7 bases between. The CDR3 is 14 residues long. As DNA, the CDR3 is TGTGCCACCAGTGATTCCGGGACCACCGGGGAGCTGTTTTTT. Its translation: CATSDSGTTGELFF.

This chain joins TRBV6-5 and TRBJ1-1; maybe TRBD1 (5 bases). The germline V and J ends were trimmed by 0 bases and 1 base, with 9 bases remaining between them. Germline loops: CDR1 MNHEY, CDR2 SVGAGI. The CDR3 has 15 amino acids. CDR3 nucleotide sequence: TGTGCCAGCAGTTACTCGTGGCAGGGGAACACTGAAGCTTTCTTT. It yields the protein CASSYSWQGNTEAFF.

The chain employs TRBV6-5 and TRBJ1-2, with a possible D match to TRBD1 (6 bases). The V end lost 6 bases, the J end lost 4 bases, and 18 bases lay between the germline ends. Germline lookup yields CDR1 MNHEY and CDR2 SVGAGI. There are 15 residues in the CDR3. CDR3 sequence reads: CASRYKQGIGYGYTF. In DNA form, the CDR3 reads TGTGCCAGCAGATATAAACAGGGTATTGGCTATGGCTACACCTTC.

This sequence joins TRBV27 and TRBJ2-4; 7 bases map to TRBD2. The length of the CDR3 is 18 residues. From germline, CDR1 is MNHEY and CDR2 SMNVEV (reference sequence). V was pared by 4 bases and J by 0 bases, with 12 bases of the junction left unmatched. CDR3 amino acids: CASSSASLGGIAKNIQYF. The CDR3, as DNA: TGTGCCAGCAGTTCAGCCTCCCTGGGGGGGATAGCCAAAAACATTCAGTACTTC.

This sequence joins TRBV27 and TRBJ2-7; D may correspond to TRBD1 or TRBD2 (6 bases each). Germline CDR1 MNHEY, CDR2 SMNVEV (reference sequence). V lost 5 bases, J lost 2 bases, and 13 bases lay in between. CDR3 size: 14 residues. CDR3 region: CASSPTGGPYEQYV. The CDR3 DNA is TGTGCCAGCAGTCCGACCGGGGGCCCCTACGAGCAGTACGTC.

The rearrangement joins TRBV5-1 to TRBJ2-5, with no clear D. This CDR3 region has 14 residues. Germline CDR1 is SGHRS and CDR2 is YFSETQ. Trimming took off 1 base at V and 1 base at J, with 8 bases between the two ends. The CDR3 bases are TGCGCCAGCAGCTTGCAGAACGTCCAAGAGACCCAGTACTTC. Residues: CASSLQNVQETQYF.

The CDR3 DNA sequence: TGTGCCAGCAGCTCTTTCAGGGTTACTGAAGCTTTCTTT. Translated, it gives CASSSFRVTEAFF. The chain has TRBV3-1 (or the pseudogene TRBV3-2) and TRBJ1-1; a possible D gene is TRBD1 (5 bases). V was pared by 5 bases and J by 5 bases, with 12 bases between. The CDR3 is 13 residues long. Germline-derived CDR1 and CDR2 are LGHDT and YNNKEL (reference sequence).

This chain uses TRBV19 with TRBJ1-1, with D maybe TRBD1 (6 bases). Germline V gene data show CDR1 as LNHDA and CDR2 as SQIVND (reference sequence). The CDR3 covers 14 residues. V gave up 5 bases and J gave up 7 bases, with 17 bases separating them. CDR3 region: CASSLGQGNFEAFF. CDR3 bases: TGTGCCAGTAGTTTAGGGCAGGGGAATTTTGAAGCTTTCTTT.

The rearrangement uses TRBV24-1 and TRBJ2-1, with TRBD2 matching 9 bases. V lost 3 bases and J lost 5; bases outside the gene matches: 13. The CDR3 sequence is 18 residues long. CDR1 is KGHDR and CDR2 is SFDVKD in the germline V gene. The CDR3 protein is CATSDKSGIERGDNEQFF. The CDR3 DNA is TGTGCCACCAGTGATAAGAGCGGCATCGAGCGGGGGGACAATGAGCAGTTCTTC.

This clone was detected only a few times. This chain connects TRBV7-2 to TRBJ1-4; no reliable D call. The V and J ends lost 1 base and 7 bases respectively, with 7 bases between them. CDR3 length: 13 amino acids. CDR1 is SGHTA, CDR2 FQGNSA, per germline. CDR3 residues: CASSLVFREKLFF. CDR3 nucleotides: TGTGCCAGCAGCTTAGTCTTCCGTGAAAAACTGTTTTTT.

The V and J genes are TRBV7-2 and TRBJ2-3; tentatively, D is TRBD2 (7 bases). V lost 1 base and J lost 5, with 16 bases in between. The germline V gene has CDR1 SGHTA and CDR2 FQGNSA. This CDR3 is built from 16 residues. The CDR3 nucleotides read TGTGCCAGCAGCTTAGGGGGGGGGCGTAGGTTAGATACGCAGTATTTT. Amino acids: CASSLGGGRRLDTQYF.

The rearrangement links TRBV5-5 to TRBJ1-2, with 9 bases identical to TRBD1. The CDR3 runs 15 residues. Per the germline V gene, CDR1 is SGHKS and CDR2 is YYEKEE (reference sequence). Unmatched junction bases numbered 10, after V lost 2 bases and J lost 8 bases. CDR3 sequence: CASSFNPQGAWGYTF. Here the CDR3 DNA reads TGTGCCAGCAGCTTCAATCCACAGGGGGCGTGGGGCTACACCTTC.